The present T cell receptor (beta chain) was sequenced within a study of CD8 T cells in Susac syndrome. Study findings and constraints: Regarding the TCR sequencing and HLA analysis, the study admitted that a relatively small number of individuals were involved.

Sequencing of TCR beta, carried out with a high-throughput approach, was applied to CD8+ and CD4+ T cells from the blood. Bulk CD8+ and CD4+ cells came from magnetic negative isolation; CD8+ TEMRA by FACS. In the case of this clonotype: The antigen is not known.

When the RNA was reverse transcribed, random hexamers were used with an input of roughly 0.5 to 1 ug. Multiplex immunoSEQ PCR targeted 54 Vbeta and 13 Jbeta TCR beta segments. MiXCR, applied by TCRdb to the immunoSEQ multiplex PCR reads, yields one record per CDR3 protein. The repertoire holds some 450,000 distinct CDR3 sequences, 85% seen once, with 0.09% to 0.15% in the top ten. CDR1 is SEHNR and CDR2 is FQNEAQ in the germline V gene (reference sequence). Unmatched junction bases numbered 4, after V lost 5 bases and J lost 1 base. This CDR3 is 15 amino acids long. The TCR was taken from a human donor with multiple sclerosis. This chain joins TRBV7-9 and TRBJ1-1; 10 bases line up with TRBD1. What was sequenced was CD8+ T cells from PBMCs. The CDR3 here is CASSPGTGENTEAFF. The CDR3 nucleotides read TGTGCCAGCAGCCCCGGGACAGGGGAGAACACTGAAGCTTTCTTT.